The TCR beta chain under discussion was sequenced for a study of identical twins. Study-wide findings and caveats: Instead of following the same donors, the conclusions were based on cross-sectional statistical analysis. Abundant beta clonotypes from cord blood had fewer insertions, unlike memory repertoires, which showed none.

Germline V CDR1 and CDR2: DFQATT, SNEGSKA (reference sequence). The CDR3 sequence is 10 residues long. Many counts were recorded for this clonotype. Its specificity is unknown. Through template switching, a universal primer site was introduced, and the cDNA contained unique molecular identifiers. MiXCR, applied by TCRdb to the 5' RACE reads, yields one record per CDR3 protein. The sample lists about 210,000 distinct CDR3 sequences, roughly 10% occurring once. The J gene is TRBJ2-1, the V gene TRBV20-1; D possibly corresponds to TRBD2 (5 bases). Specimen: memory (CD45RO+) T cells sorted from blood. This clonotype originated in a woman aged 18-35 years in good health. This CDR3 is CRTGYNEQFF. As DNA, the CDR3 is TGCAGGACGGGGTACAATGAGCAGTTCTTC.